This TCR beta chain was retrieved from a study of blood T cells in healthy people across ages. There are a few counts of this clonotype. Germline V CDR1 and CDR2: MGHRA, YSYEKL. This CDR3 contains 15 residues. Trimming removed 3 bases from V and 2 bases from J, with 13 bases in between. A second roughly 7 to 11 cycle PCR used barcoded and J-beta primers. TCRdb fed the 5' RACE reads into MiXCR, producing one record per CDR3 protein. This table holds about 320,000 distinct CDR3 sequences, roughly 29% found once. The chain combines TRBV4-1 with TRBJ2-5, with D perhaps given as TRBD1 or TRBD2 (5 bases each). Sequencing was performed on blood. The origin of this receptor is a woman between 70 and 85 years old in good health. CDR3 bases: TGCGCCAGCAGCCACCTCGGGGCGGTACAAGAGACCCAGTACTTC. It translates to CASSHLGAVQETQYF.